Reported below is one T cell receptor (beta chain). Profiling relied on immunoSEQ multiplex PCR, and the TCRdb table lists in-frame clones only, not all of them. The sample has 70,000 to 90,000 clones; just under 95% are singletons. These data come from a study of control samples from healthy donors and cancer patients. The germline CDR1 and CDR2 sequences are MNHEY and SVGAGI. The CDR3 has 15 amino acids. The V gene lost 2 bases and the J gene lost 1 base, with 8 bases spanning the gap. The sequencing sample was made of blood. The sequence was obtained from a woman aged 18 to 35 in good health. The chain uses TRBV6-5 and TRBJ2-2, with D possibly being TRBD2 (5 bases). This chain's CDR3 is CASSYLRGNTGELFF. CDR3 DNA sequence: TGTGCCAGCAGTTACCTTCGGGGGAACACCGGGGAGCTGTTTTTT.